Following are 13 T cell receptor beta chains from one sample sequenced in a study of cytomegalovirus exposure and HLA in healthy donors. The study ran its PCR with 60 Vbeta and 13 Jbeta primers. Produced via immunoSEQ multiplex PCR; TCRdb's table is partial and in-frame only. The sample contains around 190,000 clones, around three quarters of which appear only once. Sequenced sample: PBMCs. These receptors originate from a woman under 40 in good health and CMV-seropositive.

The rearrangement joins TRBV5-1 to TRBJ2-4, with D tentatively TRBD1 (6 bases). From germline, CDR1 is SGHRS and CDR2 YFSETQ. The CDR3 length is 12 residues. V was shortened by 8 bases and J by 5 bases, with 11 bases between the two germline ends. CDR3 protein: CASRTDQNIQYF. CDR3 nucleotides: TGCGCCAGTCGGACAGACCAAAACATTCAGTACTTC.

The chain is built from TRBV6-5 and TRBJ1-6; 8 positions match TRBD1. CDR1 is MNHEY and CDR2 is SVGAGI in the germline V gene. CDR3 size: 14 residues. J gave up 9 bases and V 6 bases, and 7 bases lay outside the gene matches. This chain's CDR3 is CASRLQGDSSPLHF. The CDR3 DNA reads as TGTGCCAGCAGATTACAGGGGGATAGTTCACCCCTCCACTTT.

A few counts support this clone. The chain carries TRBV15 and TRBJ2-3; 10 bases line up with TRBD2. Looked up from germline, CDR1 is LNHNV and CDR2 is YYDKDF (reference sequence). The V and J ends lost 6 bases and 3 bases, in that order; junction bases with no gene match: 9. CDR3 length equals 16 residues. DNA for the CDR3: TGTGCCACCAGTGGGTCAGCGGGGGGGCCGACAGATACGCAGTATTTT. Translating gives CATSGSAGGPTDTQYF.

This chain links TRBV30 with TRBJ1-1; a possible D gene is TRBD1 (5 bases). This CDR3 comprises 14 residues. With 2 bases removed from V and 0 bases from J, the gap between germline ends came to 10 bases. Germline V lookup: CDR1 GTSNPN, CDR2 SVGIG (reference sequence). DNA for the CDR3: TGTGCCTGGAGTAGGGGCAGAATGAACACTGAAGCTTTCTTT. Amino acid sequence: CAWSRGRMNTEAFF.

The V and J genes are TRBV6-5 and TRBJ1-4, with 9 bases fitting TRBD1. CDR1 is MNHEY, CDR2 SVGAGI, per germline. This CDR3 spans 14 amino acids. The V and J ends lost 6 bases and 6 bases, in that order; junction bases with no gene match: 5. The CDR3 DNA reads as TGTGCCAGCAGCCGGGACAGGGTAGATGAAAAACTGTTTTTT. It is translated as CASSRDRVDEKLFF.

The rearrangement links TRBV29-1 to TRBJ2-7; no definite D call. Germline CDR1 is SQVTM and CDR2 is ANQGSEA. Trimming stripped 4 bases from V and 5 bases from J, with 18 bases between. The CDR3 is made up of 14 amino acids. CDR3 amino acids: CSVGAARRNDEQYF. The DNA for the CDR3 is TGCAGCGTTGGGGCCGCTCGACGGAATGACGAGCAGTACTTC.

The gene calls are TRBV5-5 and TRBJ1-1; 8 nucleotides line up with TRBD1. After removal of 4 bases from V and 2 bases from J, the junction contained 7 bases not matched to a gene. CDR1 is SGHKS, CDR2 YYEKEE, per germline (reference sequence). This CDR3 contains 15 residues. The CDR3: CASSLQGAVNTEAFF. In DNA, the CDR3 is TGTGCCAGCAGCCTCCAGGGGGCGGTAAACACTGAAGCTTTCTTT.

The chain couples TRBV6-1 to TRBJ1-4, with 7 bases matching TRBD1. CDR1 and CDR2 (germline): MNHNS, SASEGT. This CDR3 is built from 14 residues. With 5 bases clipped from V and 7 bases from J, the junction kept 7 bases outside the gene matches. CDR3 DNA: TGTGCCAGCAGTAACCGACAGGGATCTGAAAAACTGTTTTTT. Translating it yields CASSNRQGSEKLFF.

The chain uses TRBV28 and TRBJ1-1, with a tentative D call TRBD1 (6 bases). Trimming took off 7 bases at V and 4 bases at J, with 13 bases between the two ends. CDR3 size: 13 residues. CDR1 is MDHEN and CDR2 is SYDVKM in the germline V gene. CDR3 residues: CASTSGEGTEAFF. CDR3 DNA: TGTGCCAGCACATCAGGGGAGGGCACTGAAGCTTTCTTT.

The genes are TRBV2 and TRBJ1-5, with 8 bases aligning to TRBD1. There are 14 residues in the CDR3. The J segment lost 5 bases and the V segment lost 7 bases, leaving 7 bases of the junction unmatched. The germline gives CDR1 SNHLY, CDR2 FYNNEI. The CDR3: CASTLDRGDQPQHF. CDR3 in DNA: TGTGCCAGCACCCTTGACAGGGGCGATCAGCCCCAGCATTTT. The whole variable domain, remainder taken from reference TRBV2 and TRBJ1-5, is EPEVTQTPSHQVTQMGQEVILRCVPISNHLYFYWYRQILGQKVEFLVSFYNNEISEKSEIFDDQFSVERPDGSNFTLKIRSTKLEDSAMYFCASTLDRGDQPQHFGDGTRLSIL.

The chain combines TRBV28 with TRBJ2-7; the D gene is possibly TRBD2 (6 bases). The CDR3 extends over 16 amino acids. Germline V gives CDR1 MDHEN, CDR2 SYDVKM. Trimming left V 6 bases short and J 4 bases short, with 22 bases between. The CDR3 nucleotides are TGTGCCAGCAGCCCCCCCGAGGGAGGCAACAGGTACGAGCAGTACTTC. As protein: CASSPPEGGNRYEQYF. The whole variable domain, filled in from reference TRBV28 and TRBJ2-7, reads DVKVTQSSRYLVKRTGEKVFLECVQDMDHENMFWYRQDPGLGLRLIYFSYDVKMKEKGDIPEGYSVSREKKERFSLILESASTNQTSMYLCASSPPEGGNRYEQYFGPGTRLTVT.

For the CDR3, the DNA is TGTGCCAGCAGCGTCTCCCTAGGGGCCTACAATGAGCAGTTCTTC. As protein: CASSVSLGAYNEQFF. V usage is TRBV9 and J usage is TRBJ2-1; D is perhaps TRBD1 (5 bases). CDR3 size: 15 residues. Trimming took 2 bases from V and 2 from J, leaving 11 bases between them. Looked up from germline, CDR1 is SGDLS and CDR2 is YYNGEE.

This clone was found once. The rearrangement uses TRBV27 and TRBJ1-1, with 9 bases that match TRBD1. Germline-derived CDR1 and CDR2 are MNHEY and SMNVEV (reference sequence). V shed 5 bases and J 0 bases; nucleotides not matched to a gene: 7. The CDR3 contains 16 residues. CDR3 amino acids: CASSPMDRGMNTEAFF. CDR3 coding DNA: TGTGCCAGCAGTCCGATGGACAGGGGCATGAACACTGAAGCTTTCTTT.